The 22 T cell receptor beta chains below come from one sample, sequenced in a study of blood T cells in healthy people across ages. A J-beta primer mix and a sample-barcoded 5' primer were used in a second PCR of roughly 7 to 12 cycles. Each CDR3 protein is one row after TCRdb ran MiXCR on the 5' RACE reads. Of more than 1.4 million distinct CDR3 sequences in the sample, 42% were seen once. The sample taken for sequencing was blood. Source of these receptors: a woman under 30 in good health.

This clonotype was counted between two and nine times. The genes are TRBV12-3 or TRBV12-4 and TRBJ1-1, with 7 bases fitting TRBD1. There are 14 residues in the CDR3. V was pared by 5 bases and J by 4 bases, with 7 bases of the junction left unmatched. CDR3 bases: TGTGCCAGCAGTCTTAGACAGGGTGCCACTGAAGCTTTCTTT. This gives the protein CASSLRQGATEAFF.

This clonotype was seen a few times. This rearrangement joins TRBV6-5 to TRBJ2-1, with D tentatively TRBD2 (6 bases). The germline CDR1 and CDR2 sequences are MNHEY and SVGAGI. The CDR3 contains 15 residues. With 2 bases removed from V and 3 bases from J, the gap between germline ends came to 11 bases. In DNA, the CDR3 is TGTGCCAGCAGTTACCAGCCGGGACTCTACAATGAGCAGTTCTTC. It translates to CASSYQPGLYNEQFF.

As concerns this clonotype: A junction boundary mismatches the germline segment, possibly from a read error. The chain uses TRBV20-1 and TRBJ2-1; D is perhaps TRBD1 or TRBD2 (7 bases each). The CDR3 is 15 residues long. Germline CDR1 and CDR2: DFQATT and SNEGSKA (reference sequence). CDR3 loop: CSAGTSGTVYNKQFF. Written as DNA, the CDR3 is TGCAGTGCTGGGACGAGCGGGACAGTCTACAATAAGCAGTTCTTC.

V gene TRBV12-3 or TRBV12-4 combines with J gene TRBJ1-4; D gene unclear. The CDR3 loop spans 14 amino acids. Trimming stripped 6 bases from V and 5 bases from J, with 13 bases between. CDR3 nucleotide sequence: TGTGCCAGCAGAGACGCGGACGGCAATGAAAAACTGTTTTTT. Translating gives CASRDADGNEKLFF.

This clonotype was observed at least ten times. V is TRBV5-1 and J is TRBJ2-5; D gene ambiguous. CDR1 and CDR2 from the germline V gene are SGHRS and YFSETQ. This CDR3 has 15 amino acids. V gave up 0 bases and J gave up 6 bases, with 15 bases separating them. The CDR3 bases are TGCGCCAGCAGCTTGGAACAAGGTACTCTGAAGACCCAGTACTTC. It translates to CASSLEQGTLKTQYF. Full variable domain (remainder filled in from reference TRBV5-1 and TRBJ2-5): KAGVTQTPRYLIKTRGQQVTLSCSPISGHRSVSWYQQTPGQGLQFLFEYFSETQRNKGNFPGRFSGRQFSNSRSEMNVSTLELGDSALYLCASSLEQGTLKTQYFGPGTRLLVL.

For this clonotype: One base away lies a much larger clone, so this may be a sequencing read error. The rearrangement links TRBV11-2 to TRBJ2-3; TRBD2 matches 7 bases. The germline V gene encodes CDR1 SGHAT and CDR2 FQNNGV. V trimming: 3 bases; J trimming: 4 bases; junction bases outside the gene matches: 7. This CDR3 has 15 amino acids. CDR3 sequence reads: CASSFGGSRSDTQYF. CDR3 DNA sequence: TGTGCCAGCAGCTTTGGCGGGAGTAGGTCAGATACGCAGTATTTT.

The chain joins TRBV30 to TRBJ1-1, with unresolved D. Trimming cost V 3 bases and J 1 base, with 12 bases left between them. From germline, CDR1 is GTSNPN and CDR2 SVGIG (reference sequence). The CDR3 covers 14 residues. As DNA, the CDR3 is TGTGCCTGGAGGATACCGGGCCCGAACACTGAAGCTTTCTTT. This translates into CAWRIPGPNTEAFF. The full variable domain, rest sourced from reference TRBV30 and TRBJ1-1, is SQTIHQWPATLVQPVGSPLSLECTVEGTSNPNLYWYRQAAGRGLQLLFYSVGIGQISSEVPQNLSASRPQDRQFILSSKKLLLSDSGFYLCAWRIPGPNTEAFFGQGTRLTVV.

The CDR3: CASSYHSNQPQHF. The DNA of the CDR3 is TGTGCCAGCAGTTACCATAGCAATCAGCCCCAGCATTTT. The chain recombines TRBV12-3 or TRBV12-4 with TRBJ1-5, with D unresolved. The CDR3 runs to 13 residues. Between the trimmed V and J ends, which lost 4 bases and 0 bases, there was a span of 4 bases.

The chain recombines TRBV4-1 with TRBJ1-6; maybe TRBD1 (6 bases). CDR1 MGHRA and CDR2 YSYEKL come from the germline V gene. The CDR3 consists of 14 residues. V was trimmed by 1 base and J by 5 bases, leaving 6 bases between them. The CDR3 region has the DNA TGCGCCAGCAGCCAAGGACAGGATAATTCACCCCTCCACTTT. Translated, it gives CASSQGQDNSPLHF.

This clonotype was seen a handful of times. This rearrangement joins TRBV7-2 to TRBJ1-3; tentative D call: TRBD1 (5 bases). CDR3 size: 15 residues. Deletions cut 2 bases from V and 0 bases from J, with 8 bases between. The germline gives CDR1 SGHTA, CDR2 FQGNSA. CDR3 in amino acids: CASSLRQISGNTIYF. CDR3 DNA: TGTGCCAGCAGCTTAAGACAGATCTCTGGAAACACCATATATTTT.

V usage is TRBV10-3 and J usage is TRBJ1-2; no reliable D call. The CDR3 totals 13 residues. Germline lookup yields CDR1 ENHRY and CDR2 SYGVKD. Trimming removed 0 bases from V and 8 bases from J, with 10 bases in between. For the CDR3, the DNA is TGTGCCATCAGTGAGTCCCAAACACGGGGCTACACCTTC. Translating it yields CAISESQTRGYTF.

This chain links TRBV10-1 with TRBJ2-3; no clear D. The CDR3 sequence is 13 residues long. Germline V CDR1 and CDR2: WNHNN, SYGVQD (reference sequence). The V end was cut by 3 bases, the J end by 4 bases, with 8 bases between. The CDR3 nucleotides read TGCGCCAGCAGTGACAGTCTCCCAGATACGCAGTATTTT. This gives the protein CASSDSLPDTQYF.

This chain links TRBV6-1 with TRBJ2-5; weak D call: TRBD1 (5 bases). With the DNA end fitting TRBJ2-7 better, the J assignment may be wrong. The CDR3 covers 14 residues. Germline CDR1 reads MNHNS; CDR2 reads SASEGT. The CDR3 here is CASIRVQGPNEQYF. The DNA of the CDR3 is TGTGCCAGCATTAGGGTGCAGGGTCCAAACGAGCAGTACTTC.

The chain's CDR3 is CASSLEGAKADTQYF. The CDR3 nucleotides read TGCGCCAGCAGCTTGGAGGGGGCGAAGGCAGATACGCAGTATTTT. The chain couples TRBV5-1 to TRBJ2-3; 7 bases are a match to TRBD1. The CDR3 runs to 15 residues. Trimming took 0 bases from V and 4 from J; bases not matched to a gene: 5. Germline V gene sequence: CDR1 SGHRS, CDR2 YFSETQ.

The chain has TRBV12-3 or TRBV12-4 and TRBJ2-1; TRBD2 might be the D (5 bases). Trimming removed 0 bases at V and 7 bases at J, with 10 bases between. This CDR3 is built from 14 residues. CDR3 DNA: TGTGCCAGCAGTTTAGCGGGAGAGATGAATGAGCAGTTCTTC. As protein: CASSLAGEMNEQFF.

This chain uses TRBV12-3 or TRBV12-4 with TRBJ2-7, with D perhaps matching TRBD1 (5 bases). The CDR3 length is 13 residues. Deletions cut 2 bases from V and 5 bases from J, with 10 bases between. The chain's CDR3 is CASSLRARDEQYF. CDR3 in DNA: TGTGCCAGCAGTTTAAGGGCCAGGGACGAGCAGTACTTC.

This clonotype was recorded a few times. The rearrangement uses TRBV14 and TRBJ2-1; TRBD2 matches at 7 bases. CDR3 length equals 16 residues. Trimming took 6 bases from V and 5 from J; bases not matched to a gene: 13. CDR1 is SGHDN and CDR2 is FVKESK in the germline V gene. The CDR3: CASSSRSGLRDNEQFF. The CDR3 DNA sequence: TGTGCCAGCAGTTCCCGCTCGGGACTACGAGACAATGAGCAGTTCTTC.

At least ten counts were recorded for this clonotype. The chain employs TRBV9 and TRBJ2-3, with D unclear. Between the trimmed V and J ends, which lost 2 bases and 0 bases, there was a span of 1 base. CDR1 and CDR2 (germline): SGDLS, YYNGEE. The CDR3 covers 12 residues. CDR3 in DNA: TGTGCCAGCAGCGTTAGCACAGATACGCAGTATTTT. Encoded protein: CASSVSTDTQYF.

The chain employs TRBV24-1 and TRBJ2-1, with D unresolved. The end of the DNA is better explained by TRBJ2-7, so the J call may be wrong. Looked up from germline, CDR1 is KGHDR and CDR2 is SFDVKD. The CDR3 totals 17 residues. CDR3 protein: CATSDLQGPESYNEQYF. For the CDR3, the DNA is TGTGCCACCAGTGATTTGCAAGGACCTGAATCCTACAATGAGCAGTACTTC.

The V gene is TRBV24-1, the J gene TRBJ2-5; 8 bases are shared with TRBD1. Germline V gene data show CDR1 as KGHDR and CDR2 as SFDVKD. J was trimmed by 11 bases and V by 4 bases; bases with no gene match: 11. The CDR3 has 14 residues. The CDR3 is CATSDPTGVNEQYF. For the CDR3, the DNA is TGTGCCACCAGTGACCCGACAGGGGTCAATGAGCAGTACTTC.

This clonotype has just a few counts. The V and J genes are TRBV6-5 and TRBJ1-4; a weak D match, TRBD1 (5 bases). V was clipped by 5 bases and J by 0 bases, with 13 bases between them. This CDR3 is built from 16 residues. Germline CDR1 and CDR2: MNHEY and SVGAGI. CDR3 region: CASSKTGTATNEKLFF. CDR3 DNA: TGTGCCAGCAGTAAAACCGGGACCGCAACTAATGAAAAACTGTTTTTT.

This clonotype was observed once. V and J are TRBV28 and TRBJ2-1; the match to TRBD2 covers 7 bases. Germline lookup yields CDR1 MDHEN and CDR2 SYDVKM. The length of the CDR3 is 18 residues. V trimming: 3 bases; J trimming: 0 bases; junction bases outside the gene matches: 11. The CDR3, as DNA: TGTGCCAGCAGTTTCAACGGGGGGAGAGGTGGCTCCTACAATGAGCAGTTCTTC. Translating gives CASSFNGGRGGSYNEQFF.